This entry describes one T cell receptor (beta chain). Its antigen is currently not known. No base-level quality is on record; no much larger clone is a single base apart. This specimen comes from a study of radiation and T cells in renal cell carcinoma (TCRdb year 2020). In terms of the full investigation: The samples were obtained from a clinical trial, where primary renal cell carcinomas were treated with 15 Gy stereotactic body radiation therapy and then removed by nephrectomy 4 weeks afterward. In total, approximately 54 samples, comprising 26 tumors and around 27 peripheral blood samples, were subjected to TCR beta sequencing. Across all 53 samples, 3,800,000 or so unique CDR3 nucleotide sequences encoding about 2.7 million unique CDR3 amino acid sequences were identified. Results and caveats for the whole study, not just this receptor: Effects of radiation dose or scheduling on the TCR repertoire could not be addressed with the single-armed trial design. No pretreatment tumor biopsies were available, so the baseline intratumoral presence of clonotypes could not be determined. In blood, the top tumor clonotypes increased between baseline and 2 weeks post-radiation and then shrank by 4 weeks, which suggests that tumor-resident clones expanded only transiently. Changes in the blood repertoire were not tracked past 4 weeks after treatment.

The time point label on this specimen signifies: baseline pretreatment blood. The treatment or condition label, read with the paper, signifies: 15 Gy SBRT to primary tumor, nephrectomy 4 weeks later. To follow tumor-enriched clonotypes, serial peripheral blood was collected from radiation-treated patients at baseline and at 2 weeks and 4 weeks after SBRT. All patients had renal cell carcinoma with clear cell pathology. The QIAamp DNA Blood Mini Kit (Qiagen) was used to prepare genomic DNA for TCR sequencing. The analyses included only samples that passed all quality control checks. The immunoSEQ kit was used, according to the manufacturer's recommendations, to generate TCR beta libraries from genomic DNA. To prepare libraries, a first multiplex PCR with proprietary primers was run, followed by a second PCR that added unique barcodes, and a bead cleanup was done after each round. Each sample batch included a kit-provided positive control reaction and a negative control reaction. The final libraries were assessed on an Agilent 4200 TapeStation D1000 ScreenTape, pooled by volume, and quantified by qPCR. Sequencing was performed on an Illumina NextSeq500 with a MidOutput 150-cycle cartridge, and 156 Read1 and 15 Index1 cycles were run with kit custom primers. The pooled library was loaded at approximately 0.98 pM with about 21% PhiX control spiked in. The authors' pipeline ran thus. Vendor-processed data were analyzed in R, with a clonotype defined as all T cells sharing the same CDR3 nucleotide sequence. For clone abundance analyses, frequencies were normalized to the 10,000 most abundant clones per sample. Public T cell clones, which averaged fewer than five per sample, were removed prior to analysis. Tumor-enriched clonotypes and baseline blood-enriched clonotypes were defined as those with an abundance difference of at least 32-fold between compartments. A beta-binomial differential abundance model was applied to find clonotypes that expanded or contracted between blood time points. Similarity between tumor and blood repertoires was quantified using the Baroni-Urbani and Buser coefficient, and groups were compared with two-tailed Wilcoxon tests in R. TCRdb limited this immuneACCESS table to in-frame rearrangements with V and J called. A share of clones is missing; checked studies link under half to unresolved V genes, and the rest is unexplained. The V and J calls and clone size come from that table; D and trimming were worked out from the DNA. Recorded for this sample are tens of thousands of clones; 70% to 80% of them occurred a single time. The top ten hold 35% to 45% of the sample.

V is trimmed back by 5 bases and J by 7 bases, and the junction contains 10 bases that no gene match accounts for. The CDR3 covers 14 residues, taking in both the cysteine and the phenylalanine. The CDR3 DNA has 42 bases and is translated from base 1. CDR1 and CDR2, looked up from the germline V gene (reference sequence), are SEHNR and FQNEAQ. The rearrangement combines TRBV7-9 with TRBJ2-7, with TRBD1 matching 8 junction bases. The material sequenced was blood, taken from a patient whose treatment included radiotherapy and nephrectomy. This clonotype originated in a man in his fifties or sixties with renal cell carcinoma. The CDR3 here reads CASSHRTGLLEQYF. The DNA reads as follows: TGTGCCAGCAGCCATAGGACAGGGCTCCTTGAGCAGTACTTC.